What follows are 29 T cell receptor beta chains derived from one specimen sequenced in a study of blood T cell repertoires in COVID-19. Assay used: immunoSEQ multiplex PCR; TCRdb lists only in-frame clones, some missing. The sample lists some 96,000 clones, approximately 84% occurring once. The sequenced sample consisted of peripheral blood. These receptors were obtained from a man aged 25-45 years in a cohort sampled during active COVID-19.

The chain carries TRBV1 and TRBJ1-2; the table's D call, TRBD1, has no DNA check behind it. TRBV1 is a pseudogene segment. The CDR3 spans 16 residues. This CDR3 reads CTSIRRGDSWATGYTF. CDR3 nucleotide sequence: TGCACCAGCATCCGCAGGGGGGATTCGTGGGCCACTGGCTACACCTTC.

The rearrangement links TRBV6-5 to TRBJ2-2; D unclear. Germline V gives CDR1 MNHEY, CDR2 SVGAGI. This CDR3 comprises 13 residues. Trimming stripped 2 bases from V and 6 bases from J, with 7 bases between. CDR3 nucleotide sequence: TGTGCCAGCAGTTACCGCTACGCCGGGGAGCTGTTTTTT. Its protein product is CASSYRYAGELFF.

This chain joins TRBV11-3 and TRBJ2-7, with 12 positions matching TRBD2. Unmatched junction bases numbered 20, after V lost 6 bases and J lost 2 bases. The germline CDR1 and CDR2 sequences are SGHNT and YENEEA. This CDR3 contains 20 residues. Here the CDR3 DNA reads TGTGCCAGCAGTTCGAACCTAGCGGGGGGGCCGTTGGCCCAAACCTACGAGCAGTACTTC. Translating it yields CASSSNLAGGPLAQTYEQYF. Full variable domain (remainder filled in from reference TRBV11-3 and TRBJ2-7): EAGVVQSPRYKIIEKKQPVAFWCNPISGHNTLYWYLQNLGQGPELLIRYENEEAVDDSQLPKDRFSAERLKGVDSTLKIQPAELGDSAVYLCASSSNLAGGPLAQTYEQYFGPGTRLTVT.

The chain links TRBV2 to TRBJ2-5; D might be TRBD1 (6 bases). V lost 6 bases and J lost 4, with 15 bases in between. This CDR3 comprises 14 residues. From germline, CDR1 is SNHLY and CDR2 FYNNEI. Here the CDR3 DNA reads TGTGCCAGCAGCCGGGATGGACAGTCAGAGACCCAGTACTTC. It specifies CASSRDGQSETQYF.

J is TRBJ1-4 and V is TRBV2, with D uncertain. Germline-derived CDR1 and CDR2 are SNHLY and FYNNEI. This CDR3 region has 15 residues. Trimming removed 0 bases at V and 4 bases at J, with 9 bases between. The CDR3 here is CASSEAYGDNEKLFF. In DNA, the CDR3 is TGTGCCAGCAGTGAAGCGTACGGGGATAATGAAAAACTGTTTTTT.

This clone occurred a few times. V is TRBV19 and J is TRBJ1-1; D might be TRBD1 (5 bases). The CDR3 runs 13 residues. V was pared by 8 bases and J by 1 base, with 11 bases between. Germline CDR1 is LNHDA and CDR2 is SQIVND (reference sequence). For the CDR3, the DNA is TGTGCCAGTCGGGTAAGGGGGAACACTGAAGCTTTCTTT. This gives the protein CASRVRGNTEAFF.

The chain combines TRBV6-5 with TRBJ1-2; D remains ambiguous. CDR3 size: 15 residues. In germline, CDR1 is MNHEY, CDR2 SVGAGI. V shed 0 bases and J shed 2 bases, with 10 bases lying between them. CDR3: CASSYSRSANYGYTF. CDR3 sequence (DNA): TGTGCCAGCAGTTACTCGAGGTCGGCAAACTATGGCTACACCTTC.

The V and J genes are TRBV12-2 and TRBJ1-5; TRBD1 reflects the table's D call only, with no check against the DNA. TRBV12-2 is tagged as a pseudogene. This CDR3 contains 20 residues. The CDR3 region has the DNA TGTGCAAGTCGCTTACGTTCGACCGCCAGGGGGGCCTTTAGCAATCAGCCCCAGCATTTT. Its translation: CASRLRSTARGAFSNQPQHF.

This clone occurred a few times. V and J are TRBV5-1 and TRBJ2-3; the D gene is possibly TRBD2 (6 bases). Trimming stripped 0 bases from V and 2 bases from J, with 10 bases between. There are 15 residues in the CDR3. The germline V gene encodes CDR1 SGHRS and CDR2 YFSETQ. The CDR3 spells CASSLVGGNTDTQYF. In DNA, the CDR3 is TGCGCCAGCAGCTTGGTGGGGGGAAACACAGATACGCAGTATTTT.

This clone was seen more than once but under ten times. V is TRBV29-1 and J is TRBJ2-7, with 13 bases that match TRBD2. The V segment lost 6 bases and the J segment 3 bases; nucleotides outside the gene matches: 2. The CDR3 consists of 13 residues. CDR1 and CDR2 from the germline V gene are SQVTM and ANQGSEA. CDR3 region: CSVTSGGFYEQYF. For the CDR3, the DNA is TGCAGCGTGACTAGCGGGGGGTTCTACGAGCAGTACTTC.

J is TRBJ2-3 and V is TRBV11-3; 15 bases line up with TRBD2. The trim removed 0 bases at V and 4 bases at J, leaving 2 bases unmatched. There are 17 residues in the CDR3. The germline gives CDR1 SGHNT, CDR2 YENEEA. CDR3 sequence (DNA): TGTGCCAGCAGCTTAGAACGGACTAGCGGGGGGGCAGATACGCAGTATTTT. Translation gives CASSLERTSGGADTQYF.

CDR3 nucleotide sequence: TGTGCCAGCAGCCTAGCGGGGGGGCCCGGTAACATTCAGTACTTC. Its translation: CASSLAGGPGNIQYF. This sequence joins TRBV11-2 and TRBJ2-4, with 12 bases that match TRBD2. The germline gives CDR1 SGHAT, CDR2 FQNNGV. With 5 bases clipped from V and 7 bases from J, the junction kept 6 bases outside the gene matches. CDR3 length equals 15 residues.

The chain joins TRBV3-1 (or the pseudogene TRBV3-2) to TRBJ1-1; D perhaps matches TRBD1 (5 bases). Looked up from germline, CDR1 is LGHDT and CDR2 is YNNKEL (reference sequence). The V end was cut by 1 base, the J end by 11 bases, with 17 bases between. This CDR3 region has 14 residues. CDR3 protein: CASSQVWGVGRAFF. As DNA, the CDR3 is TGTGCCAGCAGCCAAGTATGGGGGGTAGGGCGCGCTTTCTTT.

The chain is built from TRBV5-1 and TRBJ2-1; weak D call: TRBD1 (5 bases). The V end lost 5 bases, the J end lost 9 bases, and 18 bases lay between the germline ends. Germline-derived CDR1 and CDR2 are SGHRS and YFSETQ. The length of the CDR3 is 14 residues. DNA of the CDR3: TGCGCCAGCAGTTTAGACAGCAAACTTGGTGAGCAGTTCTTC. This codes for CASSLDSKLGEQFF. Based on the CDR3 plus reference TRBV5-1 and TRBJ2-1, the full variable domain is KAGVTQTPRYLIKTRGQQVTLSCSPISGHRSVSWYQQTPGQGLQFLFEYFSETQRNKGNFPGRFSGRQFSNSRSEMNVSTLELGDSALYLCASSLDSKLGEQFFGPGTRLTVL.

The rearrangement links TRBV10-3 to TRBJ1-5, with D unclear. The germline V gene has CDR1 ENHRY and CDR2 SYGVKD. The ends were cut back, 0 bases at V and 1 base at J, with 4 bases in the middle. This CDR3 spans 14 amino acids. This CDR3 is CAISESGSNQPQHF. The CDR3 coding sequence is TGTGCCATCAGTGAGTCCGGGAGCAATCAGCCCCAGCATTTT.

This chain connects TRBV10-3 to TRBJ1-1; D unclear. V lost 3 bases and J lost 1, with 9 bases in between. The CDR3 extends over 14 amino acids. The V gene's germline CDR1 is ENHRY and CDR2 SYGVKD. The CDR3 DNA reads TGTGCCATCAGTGAAAATGCACAGAACACTGAAGCTTTCTTT. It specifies CAISENAQNTEAFF.

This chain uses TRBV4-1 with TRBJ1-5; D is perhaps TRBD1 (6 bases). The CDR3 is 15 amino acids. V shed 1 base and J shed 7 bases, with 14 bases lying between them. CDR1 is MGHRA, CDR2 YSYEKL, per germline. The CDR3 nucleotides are TGCGCCAGCAGCCAAGTTGCAGGGGTGGGCCAGCCCCAGCATTTT. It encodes CASSQVAGVGQPQHF.

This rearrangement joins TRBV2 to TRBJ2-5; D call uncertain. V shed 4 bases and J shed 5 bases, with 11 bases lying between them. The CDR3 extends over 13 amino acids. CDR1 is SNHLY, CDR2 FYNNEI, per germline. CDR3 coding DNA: TGTGCCAGCAGTGCCGGCGGATTCGAGACCCAGTACTTC. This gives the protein CASSAGGFETQYF.

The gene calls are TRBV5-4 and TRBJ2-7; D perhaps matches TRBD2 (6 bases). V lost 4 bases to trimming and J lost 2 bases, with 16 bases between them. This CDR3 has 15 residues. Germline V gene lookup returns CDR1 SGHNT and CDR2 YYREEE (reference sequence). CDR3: CASSMDRDLAYEQYF. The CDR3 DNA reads TGTGCCAGCAGCATGGATAGGGACTTAGCCTACGAGCAGTACTTC.

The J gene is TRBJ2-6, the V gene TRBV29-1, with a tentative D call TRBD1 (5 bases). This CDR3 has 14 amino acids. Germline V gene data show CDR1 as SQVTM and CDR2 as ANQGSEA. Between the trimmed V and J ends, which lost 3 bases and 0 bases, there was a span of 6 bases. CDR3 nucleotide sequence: TGCAGCGTTGATAGGGGCTCTGGGGCCAACGTCCTGACTTTC. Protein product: CSVDRGSGANVLTF. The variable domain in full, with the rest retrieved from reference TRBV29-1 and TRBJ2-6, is SAVISQKPSRDICQRGTSLTIQCQVDSQVTMMFWYRQQPGQSLTLIATANQGSEATYESGFVIDKFPISRPNLTFSTLTVSNMSPEDSSIYLCSVDRGSGANVLTFGAGSRLTVL.

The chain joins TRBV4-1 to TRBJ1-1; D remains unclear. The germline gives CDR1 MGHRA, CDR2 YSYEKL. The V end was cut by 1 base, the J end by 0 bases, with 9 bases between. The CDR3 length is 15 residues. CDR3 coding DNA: TGCGCCAGCAGCCAAGCGGGGAGCCTGAACACTGAAGCTTTCTTT. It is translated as CASSQAGSLNTEAFF.

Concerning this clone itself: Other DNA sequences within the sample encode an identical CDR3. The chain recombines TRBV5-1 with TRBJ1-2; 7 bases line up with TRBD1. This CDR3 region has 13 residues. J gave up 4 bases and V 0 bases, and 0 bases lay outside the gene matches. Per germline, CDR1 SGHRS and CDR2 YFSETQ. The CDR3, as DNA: TGCGCCAGCAGCTTGGAGGGGGCCTATGGCTACACCTTC. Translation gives CASSLEGAYGYTF.

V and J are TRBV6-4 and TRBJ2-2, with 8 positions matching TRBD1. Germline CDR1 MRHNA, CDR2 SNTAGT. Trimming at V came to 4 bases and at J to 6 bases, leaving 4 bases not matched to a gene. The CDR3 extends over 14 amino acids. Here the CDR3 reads CASSADRVAGELFF. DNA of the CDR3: TGTGCCAGCAGTGCGGACAGGGTGGCCGGGGAGCTGTTTTTT.

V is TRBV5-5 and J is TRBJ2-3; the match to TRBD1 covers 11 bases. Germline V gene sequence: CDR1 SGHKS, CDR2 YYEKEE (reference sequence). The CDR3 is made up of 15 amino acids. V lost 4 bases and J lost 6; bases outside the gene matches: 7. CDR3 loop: CASSPRTGGRDTQYF. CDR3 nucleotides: TGTGCCAGCAGCCCACGGACAGGGGGCAGGGATACGCAGTATTTT. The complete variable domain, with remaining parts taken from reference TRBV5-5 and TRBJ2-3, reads DAGVTQSPTHLIKTRGQQVTLRCSPISGHKSVSWYQQVLGQGPQFIFQYYEKEERGRGNFPDRFSARQFPNYSSELNVNALLLGDSALYLCASSPRTGGRDTQYFGPGTRLTVL.

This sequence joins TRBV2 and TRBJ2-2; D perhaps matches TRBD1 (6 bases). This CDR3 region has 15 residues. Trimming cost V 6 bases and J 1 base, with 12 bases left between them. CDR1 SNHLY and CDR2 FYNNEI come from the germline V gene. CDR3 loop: CASRAGTLNTGELFF. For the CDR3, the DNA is TGTGCCAGCAGGGCCGGGACACTGAACACCGGGGAGCTGTTTTTT.

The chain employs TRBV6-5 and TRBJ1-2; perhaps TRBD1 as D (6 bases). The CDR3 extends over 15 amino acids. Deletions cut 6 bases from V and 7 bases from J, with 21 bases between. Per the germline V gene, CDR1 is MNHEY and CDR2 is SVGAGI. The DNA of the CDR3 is TGTGCCAGCAGCCGTTCGGGACAATCGGTTGGTGGCTACACCTTC. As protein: CASSRSGQSVGGYTF.

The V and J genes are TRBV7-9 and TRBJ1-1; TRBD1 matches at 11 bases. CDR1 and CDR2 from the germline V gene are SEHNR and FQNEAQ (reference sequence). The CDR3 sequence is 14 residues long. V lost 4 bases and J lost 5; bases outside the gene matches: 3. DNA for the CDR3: TGTGCCAGCAGCTCCGGACAGGGGGCTACTGAAGCTTTCTTT. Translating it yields CASSSGQGATEAFF.

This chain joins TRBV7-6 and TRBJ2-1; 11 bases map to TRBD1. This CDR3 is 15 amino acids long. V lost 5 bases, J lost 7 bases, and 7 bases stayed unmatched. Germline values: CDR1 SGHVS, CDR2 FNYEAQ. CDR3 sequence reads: CASSPMDRGLNEQFF. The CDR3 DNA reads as TGTGCCAGCAGCCCGATGGACAGGGGGCTTAATGAGCAGTTCTTC.

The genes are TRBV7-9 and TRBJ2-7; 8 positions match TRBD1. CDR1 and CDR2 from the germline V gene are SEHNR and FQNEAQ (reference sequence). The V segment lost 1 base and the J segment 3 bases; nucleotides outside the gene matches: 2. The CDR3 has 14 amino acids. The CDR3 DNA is TGTGCCAGCAGCTTAGGGACAGGGAGCTACGAGCAGTACTTC. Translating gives CASSLGTGSYEQYF.